The clone carrying this TCR beta chain showed up just a few times. What it binds is unknown. The data belong to a study of T-cell memory formation after mild COVID-19. Regarding the study as a whole: Memory sampled before infection contained some responding clones, suggesting cross-reactive memory joined. CD4+ contracting clones were mainly CM and EM; CD8+ ones, EMRA.

The germline V gene has CDR1 MNHNY and CDR2 SVGAGI (reference sequence). This CDR3 spans 15 amino acids. With V trimmed by 8 bases and J by 1 base, 11 bases remained unmatched. 5'RACE, which relied on constant-segment primers, yielded TCR alpha and TCR beta cDNA libraries carrying sample barcodes and UMIs. MiXCR, applied by TCRdb to the 5' RACE reads, yields one record per CDR3 protein. This sample has 470,000 or so distinct CDR3 sequences; roughly 20% occur once, and the top ten carry approximately 8.4%. Specimen: PBMCs or a T cell subset sorted from them (not recorded which). This TCR was sampled from an adult woman who had mild COVID-19 (a few samples of this study predate the infection). Cell type and time point are not known. This chain links TRBV6-6 with TRBJ2-7; TRBD2 aligns across 7 bases. CDR3 bases: TGTGCCAGCGCGCCAAGCGGGGACGCATCCTACGAGCAGTACTTC. Its translation is CASAPSGDASYEQYF.